Reported below is one TCR beta chain. Its antigen is unknown. This specimen comes from a study of CD8+CD57+ T cells in acquired aplastic anemia. At the level of the study: The sorted CD4+ and CD8+ cells yielded an average roughly 3 ug of DNA. Whole-study findings and limits: Approximately 30 was the count of CD8+ CDR3 sequences that patients shared with controls.

TCR beta VDJ combinations and CDR3 sequences were profiled from genomic DNA. TCRdb reanalysed the reads using MiXCR and keeps one entry per CDR3 protein. Of about 420,000 distinct CDR3 sequences in the sample, about two thirds were seen once. This TCR was recovered from a human donor in good health, serving as a control. The sequenced material came from sorted CD4+, CD8+, or CD8+CD57+ T cells (not recorded which) from PBMCs.

DNA for the CDR3: TGCAGCAGCAGCAGGTTCCAGAACAATGAGCAGTTCTTC. Residues: CSSSRFQNNEQFF. The J gene is TRBJ2-1, the V gene TRBV4-3; D ambiguous. The germline CDR1 and CDR2 sequences are LGHNA and YSLEER. This CDR3 has 13 residues.